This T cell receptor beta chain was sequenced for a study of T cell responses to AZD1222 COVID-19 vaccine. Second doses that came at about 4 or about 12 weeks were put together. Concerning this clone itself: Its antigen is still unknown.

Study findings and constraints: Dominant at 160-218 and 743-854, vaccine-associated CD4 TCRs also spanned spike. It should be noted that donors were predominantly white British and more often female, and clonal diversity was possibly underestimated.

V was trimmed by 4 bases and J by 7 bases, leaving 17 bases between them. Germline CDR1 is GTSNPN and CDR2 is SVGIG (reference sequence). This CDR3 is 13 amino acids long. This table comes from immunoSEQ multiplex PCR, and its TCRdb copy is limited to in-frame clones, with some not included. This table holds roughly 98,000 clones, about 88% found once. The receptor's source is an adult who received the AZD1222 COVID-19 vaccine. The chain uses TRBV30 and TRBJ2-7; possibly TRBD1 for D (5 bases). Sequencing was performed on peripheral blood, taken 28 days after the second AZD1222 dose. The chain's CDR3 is CAWKGFPTEEQYF. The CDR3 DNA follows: TGTGCCTGGAAGGGGTTCCCTACGGAAGAGCAGTACTTC.